This T cell receptor beta chain was sequenced in a study of CD8+ T cells in alopecia areata. Background on the study: At a dose of 5 to 10 mg twice daily, oral tofacitinib was given to treated patients. Tofacitinib exposure lasted 6 to 18 months, followed by 6 months off drug.

CDR3 length equals 17 residues. The germline V gene encodes CDR1 SGHRS and CDR2 YFSETQ. V shed 4 bases and J 1 base; nucleotides not matched to a gene: 8. It was from alopecia areata patients that lesional scalp punch biopsies and peripheral blood were collected. PBMCs served as the source from which CD4+ and CD8+ T cells were sorted. Sequencing used cDNA as its template, made by extracting RNA and reverse transcribing it. TCRdb keeps only in-frame clones here, not all; method: immunoSEQ multiplex PCR. The sample includes 150,000 or so clones, over 80% of them seen just once. This clonotype was sampled from a human donor with alopecia areata. The J gene is TRBJ2-1, the V gene TRBV5-1; 10 positions match TRBD2. Sequenced here: CD8+ T cells sorted from blood, sampled at week 0. The CDR3 sequence is CASSARLAGLSYNEQFF. The CDR3 bases are TGCGCCAGCAGCGCCAGACTAGCGGGTCTTTCCTACAATGAGCAGTTCTTC.